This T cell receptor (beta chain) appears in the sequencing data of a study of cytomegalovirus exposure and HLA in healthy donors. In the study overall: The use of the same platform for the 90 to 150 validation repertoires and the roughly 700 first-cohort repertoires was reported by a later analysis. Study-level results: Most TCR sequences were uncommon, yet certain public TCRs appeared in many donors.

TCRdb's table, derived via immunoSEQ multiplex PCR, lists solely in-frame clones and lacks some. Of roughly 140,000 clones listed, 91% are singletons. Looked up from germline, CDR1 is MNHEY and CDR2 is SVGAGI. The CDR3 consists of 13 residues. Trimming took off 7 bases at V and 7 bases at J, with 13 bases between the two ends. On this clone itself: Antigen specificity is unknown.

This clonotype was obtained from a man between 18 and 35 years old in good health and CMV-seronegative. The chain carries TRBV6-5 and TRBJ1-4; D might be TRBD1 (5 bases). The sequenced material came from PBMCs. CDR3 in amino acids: CASTGRETEKLFF. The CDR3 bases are TGTGCCAGCACGGGCAGGGAAACTGAAAAACTGTTTTTT.